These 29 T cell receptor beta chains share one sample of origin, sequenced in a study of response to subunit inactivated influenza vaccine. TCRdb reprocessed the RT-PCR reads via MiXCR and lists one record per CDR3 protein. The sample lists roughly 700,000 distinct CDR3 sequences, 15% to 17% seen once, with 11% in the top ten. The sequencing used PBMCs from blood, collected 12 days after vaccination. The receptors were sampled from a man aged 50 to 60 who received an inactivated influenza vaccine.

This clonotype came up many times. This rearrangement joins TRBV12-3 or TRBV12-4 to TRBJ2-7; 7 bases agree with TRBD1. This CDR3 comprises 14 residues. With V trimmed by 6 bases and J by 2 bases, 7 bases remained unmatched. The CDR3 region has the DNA TGTGCCAGCAGCCGGGACAGTACCACCTACGAGCAGTACTTC. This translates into CASSRDSTTYEQYF.

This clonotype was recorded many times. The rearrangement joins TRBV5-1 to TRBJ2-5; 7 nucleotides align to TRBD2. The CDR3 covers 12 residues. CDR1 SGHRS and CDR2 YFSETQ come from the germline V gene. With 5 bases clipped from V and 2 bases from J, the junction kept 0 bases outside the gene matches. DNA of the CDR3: TGCGCCAGCAGGGGACTACAAGAGACCCAGTACTTC. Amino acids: CASRGLQETQYF.

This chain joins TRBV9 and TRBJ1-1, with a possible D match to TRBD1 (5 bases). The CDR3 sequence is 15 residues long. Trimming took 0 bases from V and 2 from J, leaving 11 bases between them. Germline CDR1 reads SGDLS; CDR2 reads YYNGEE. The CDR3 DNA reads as TGTGCCAGCAGCGTAGAATCAGGGAGAAACACTGAAGCTTTCTTT. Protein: CASSVESGRNTEAFF.

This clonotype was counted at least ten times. The chain's CDR3 is CSVDLKDYGYTF. CDR3 sequence (DNA): TGCAGCGTAGACCTAAAGGACTATGGCTACACCTTC. The chain carries TRBV29-1 and TRBJ1-2; D is uncertain. V was cut by 6 bases and J by 3 bases, with 11 bases left in between. The germline gives CDR1 SQVTM, CDR2 ANQGSEA. This CDR3 contains 12 residues.

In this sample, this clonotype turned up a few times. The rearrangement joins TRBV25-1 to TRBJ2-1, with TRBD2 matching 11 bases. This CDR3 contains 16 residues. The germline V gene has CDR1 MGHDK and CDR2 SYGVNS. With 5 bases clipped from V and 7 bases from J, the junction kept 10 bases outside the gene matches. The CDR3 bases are TGTGCCAGCAGTTCTAGCGGGGGGCGTCTTTGGAATGAGCAGTTCTTC. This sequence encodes CASSSSGGRLWNEQFF.

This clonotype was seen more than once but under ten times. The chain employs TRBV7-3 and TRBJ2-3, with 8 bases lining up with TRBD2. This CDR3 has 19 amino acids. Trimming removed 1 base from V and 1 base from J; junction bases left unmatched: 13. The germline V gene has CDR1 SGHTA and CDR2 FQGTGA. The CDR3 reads CASSLSAATGLVGTDTQYF. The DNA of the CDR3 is TGTGCCAGCAGCTTAAGTGCGGCTACGGGACTAGTGGGCACAGATACGCAGTATTTT.

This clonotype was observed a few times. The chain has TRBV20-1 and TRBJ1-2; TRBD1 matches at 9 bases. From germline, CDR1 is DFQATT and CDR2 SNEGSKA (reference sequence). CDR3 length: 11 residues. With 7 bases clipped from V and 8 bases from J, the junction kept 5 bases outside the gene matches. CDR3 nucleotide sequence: TGCAGTGACGAGGGACAGGGAGGCTACACCTTC. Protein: CSDEGQGGYTF.

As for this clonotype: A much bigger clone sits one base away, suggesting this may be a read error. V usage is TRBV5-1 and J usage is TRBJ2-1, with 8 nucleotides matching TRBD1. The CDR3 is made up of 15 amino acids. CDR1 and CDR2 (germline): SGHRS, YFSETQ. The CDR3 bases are TGCGGCAGCAGCCCCCGGACAGGGACCTACAATGAGCAGTTCTTC. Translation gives CGSSPRTGTYNEQFF.

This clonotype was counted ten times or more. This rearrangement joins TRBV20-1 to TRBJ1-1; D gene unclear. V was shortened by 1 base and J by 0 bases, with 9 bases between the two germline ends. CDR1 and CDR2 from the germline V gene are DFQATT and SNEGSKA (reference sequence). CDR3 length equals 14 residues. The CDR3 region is CSARVIQLNTEAFF. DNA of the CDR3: TGCAGTGCTAGAGTGATACAGCTGAACACTGAAGCTTTCTTT.

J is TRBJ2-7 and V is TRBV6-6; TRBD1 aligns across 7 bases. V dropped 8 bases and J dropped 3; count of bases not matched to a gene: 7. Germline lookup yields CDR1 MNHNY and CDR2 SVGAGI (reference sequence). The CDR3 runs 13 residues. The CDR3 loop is CASGAGGYYEQYF. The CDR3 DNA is TGTGCCAGCGGGGCAGGGGGTTACTACGAGCAGTACTTC.

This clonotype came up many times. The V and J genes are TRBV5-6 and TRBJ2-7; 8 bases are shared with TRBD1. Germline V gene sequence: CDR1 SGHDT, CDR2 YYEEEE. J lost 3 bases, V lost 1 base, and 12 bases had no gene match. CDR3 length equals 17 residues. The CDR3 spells CASSLPVGQGNLYEQYF. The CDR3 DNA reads TGTGCCAGCAGCTTGCCGGTTGGACAGGGTAATCTCTACGAGCAGTACTTC.

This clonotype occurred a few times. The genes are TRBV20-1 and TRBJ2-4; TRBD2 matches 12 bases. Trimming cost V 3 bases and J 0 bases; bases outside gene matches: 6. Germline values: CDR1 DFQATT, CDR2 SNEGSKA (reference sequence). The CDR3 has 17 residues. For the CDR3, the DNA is TGCAGTGCTAGGAGGACTAGCGGGGCCATAGCCAAAAACATTCAGTACTTC. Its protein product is CSARRTSGAIAKNIQYF.

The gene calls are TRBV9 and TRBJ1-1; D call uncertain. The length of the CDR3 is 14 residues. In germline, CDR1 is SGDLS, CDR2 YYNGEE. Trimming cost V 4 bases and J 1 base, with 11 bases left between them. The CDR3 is CASSLTDGNTEAFF. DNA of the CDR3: TGTGCCAGCAGCCTGACCGACGGGAACACTGAAGCTTTCTTT.

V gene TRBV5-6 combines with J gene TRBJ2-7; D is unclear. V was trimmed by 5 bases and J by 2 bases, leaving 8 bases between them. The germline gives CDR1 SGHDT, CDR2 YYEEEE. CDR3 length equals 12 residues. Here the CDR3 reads CASRLPPYEQYF. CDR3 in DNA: TGTGCCAGCAGGTTGCCCCCCTACGAGCAGTACTTC.

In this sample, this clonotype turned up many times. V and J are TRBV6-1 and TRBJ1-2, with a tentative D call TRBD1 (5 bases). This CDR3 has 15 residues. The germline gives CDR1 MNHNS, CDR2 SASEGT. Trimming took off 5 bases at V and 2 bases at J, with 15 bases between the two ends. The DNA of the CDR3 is TGTGCCAGCAGTCCGCGGGGCCGGGGAAACTATGGCTACACCTTC. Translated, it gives CASSPRGRGNYGYTF.

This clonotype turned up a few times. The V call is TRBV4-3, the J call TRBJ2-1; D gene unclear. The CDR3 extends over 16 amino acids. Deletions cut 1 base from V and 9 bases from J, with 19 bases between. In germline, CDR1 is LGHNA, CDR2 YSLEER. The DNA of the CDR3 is TGCGCCAGCAGCCAAGCAGTGGTTGGCCTGGGGTTTGAGCAGTTCTTC. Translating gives CASSQAVVGLGFEQFF.

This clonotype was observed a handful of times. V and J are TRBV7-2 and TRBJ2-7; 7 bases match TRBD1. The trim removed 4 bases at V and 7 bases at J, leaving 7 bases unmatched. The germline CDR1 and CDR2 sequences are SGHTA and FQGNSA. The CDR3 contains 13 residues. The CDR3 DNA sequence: TGTGCCAGCAGCTCGGCGCAGACAGGGGAGCAGTACTTC. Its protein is CASSSAQTGEQYF.

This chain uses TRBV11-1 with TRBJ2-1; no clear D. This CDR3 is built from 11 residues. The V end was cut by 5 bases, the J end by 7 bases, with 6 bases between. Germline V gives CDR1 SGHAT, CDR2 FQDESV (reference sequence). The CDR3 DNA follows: TGTGCCAGCAGCACCGAGAATGAGCAGTTCTTC. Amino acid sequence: CASSTENEQFF.

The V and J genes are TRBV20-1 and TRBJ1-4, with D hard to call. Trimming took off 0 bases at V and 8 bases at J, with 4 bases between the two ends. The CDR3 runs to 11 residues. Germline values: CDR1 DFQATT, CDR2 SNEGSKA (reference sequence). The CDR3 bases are TGCAGTGCTAGAGATGTAGAAAAACTGTTTTTT. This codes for CSARDVEKLFF.

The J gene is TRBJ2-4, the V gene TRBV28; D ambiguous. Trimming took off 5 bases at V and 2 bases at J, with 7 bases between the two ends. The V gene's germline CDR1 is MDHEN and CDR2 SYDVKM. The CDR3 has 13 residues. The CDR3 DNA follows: TGTGCCAGCAGTCTTTACCCCAAAAACATTCAGTACTTC. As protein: CASSLYPKNIQYF. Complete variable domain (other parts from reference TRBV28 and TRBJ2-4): DVKVTQSSRYLVKRTGEKVFLECVQDMDHENMFWYRQDPGLGLRLIYFSYDVKMKEKGDIPEGYSVSREKKERFSLILESASTNQTSMYLCASSLYPKNIQYFGAGTRLSVL.

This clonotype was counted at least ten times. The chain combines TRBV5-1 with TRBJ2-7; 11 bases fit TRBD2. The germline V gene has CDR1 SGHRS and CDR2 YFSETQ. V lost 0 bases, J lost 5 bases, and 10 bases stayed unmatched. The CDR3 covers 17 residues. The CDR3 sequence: CASSLGGSGRAVDEQYF. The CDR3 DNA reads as TGCGCCAGCAGCTTGGGAGGTAGCGGGAGGGCCGTTGACGAGCAGTACTTC.

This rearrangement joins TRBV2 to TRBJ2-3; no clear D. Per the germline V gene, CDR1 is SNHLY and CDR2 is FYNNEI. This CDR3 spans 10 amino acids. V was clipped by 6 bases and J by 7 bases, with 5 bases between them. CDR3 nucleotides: TGTGCCAGCAGGGCCAATACGCAGTATTTT. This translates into CASRANTQYF.

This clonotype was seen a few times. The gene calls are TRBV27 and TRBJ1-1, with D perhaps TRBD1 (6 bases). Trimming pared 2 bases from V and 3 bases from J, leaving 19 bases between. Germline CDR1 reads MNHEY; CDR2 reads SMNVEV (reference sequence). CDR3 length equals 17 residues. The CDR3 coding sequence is TGTGCCAGCAGTTTAGCACCCCTCGGAGGGGGGCACACTGAAGCTTTCTTT. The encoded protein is CASSLAPLGGGHTEAFF.

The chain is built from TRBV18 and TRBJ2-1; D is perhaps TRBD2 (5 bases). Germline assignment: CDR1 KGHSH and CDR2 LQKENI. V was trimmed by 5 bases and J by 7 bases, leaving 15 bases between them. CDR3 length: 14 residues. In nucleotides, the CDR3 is TGTGCCAGCTCAGTCACGGATCGGAGGAATGAGCAGTTCTTC. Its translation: CASSVTDRRNEQFF.

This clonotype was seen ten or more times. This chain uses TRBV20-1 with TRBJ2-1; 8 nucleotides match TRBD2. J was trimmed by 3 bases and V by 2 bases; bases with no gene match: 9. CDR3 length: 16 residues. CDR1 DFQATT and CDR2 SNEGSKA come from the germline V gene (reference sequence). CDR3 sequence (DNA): TGCAGTGCTAGACCCGGGGGGGCCCCCTACTACAATGAGCAGTTCTTC. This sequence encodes CSARPGGAPYYNEQFF.

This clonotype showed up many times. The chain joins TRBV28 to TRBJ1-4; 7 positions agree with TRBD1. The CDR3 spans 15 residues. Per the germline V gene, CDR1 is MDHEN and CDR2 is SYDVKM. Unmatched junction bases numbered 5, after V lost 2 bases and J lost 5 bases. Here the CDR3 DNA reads TGTGCCAGCAGTTTACCTACAGGGGTGAATGAAAAACTGTTTTTT. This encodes CASSLPTGVNEKLFF.

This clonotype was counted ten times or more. The CDR3 coding sequence is TGTGCCAGCAGTCTCAGGGGGGGTGTCGATCCAGATACGCAGTATTTT. Its translation is CASSLRGGVDPDTQYF. V is TRBV12-3 or TRBV12-4 and J is TRBJ2-3; D might be TRBD1 or TRBD2, each matching 7 bases. The V end was cut by 5 bases, the J end by 4 bases, with 19 bases between. The CDR3 covers 16 residues.

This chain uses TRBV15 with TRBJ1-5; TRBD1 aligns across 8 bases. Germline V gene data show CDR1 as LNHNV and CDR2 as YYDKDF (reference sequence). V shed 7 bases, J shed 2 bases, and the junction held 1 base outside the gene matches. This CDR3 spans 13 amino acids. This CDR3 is CATTGQGNQPQHF. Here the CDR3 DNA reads TGTGCCACCACGGGACAGGGCAATCAGCCCCAGCATTTT.

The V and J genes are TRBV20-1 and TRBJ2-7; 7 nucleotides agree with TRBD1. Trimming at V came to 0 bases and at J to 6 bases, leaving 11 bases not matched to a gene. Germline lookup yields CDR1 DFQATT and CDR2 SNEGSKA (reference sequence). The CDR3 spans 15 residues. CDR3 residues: CSARDRSRGYAEQYF. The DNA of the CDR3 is TGCAGTGCTAGAGATCGGAGCAGGGGGTACGCCGAGCAGTACTTC.